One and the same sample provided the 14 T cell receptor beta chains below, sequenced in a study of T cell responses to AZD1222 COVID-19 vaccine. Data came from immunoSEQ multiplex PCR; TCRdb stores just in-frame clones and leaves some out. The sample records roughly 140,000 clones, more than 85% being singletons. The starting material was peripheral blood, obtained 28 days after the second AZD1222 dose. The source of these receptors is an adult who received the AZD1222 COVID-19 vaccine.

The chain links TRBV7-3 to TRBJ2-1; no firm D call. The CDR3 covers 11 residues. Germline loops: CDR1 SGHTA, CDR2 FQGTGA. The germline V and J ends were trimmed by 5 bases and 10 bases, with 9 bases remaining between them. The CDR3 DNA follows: TGTGCCAGCAGCCTCGGACGAGAGCAGTTCTTC. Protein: CASSLGREQFF.

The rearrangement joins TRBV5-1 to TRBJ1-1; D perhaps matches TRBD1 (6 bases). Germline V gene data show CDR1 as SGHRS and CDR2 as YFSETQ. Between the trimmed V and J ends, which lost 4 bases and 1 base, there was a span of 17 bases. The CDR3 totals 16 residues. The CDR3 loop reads CASSPRTGLENTEAFF. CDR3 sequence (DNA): TGCGCCAGCAGCCCCCGAACAGGGCTCGAGAACACTGAAGCTTTCTTT.

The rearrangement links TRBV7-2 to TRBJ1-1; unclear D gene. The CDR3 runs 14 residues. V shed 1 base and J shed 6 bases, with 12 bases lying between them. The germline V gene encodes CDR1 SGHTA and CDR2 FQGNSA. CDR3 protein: CASSLGHQAAEAFF. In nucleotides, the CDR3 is TGTGCCAGCAGCTTAGGACACCAAGCGGCTGAAGCTTTCTTT.

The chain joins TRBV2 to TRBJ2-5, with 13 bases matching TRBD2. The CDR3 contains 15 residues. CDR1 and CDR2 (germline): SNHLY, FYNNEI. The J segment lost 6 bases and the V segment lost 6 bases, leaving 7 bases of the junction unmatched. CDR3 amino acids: CASRNGLAGEKTQYF. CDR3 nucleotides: TGTGCCAGCAGAAACGGACTAGCGGGAGAAAAGACCCAGTACTTC. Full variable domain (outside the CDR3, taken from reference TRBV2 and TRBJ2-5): EPEVTQTPSHQVTQMGQEVILRCVPISNHLYFYWYRQILGQKVEFLVSFYNNEISEKSEIFDDQFSVERPDGSNFTLKIRSTKLEDSAMYFCASRNGLAGEKTQYFGPGTRLLVL.

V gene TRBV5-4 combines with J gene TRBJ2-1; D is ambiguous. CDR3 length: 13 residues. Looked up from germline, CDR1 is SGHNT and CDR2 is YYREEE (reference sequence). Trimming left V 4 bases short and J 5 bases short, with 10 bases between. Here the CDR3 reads CASSADFNNEQFF. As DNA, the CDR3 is TGTGCCAGCAGCGCCGACTTTAACAATGAGCAGTTCTTC.

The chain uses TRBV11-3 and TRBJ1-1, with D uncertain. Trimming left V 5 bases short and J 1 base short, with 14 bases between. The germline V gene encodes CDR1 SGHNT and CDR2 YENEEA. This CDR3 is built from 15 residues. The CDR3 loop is CASSPGGTENTEAFF. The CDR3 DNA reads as TGTGCCAGCAGCCCAGGCGGTACGGAGAACACTGAAGCTTTCTTT. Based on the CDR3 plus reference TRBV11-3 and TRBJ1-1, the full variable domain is EAGVVQSPRYKIIEKKQPVAFWCNPISGHNTLYWYLQNLGQGPELLIRYENEEAVDDSQLPKDRFSAERLKGVDSTLKIQPAELGDSAVYLCASSPGGTENTEAFFGQGTRLTVV.

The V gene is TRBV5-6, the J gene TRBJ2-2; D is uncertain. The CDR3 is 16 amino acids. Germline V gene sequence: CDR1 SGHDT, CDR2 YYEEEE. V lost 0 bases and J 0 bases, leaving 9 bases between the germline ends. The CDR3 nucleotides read TGTGCCAGCAGCTTGGGCTCAGCCACGAACACCGGGGAGCTGTTTTTT. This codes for CASSLGSATNTGELFF. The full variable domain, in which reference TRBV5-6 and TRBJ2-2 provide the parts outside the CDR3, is DAGVTQSPTHLIKTRGQQVTLRCSPKSGHDTVSWYQQALGQGPQFIFQYYEEEERQRGNFPDRFSGHQFPNYSSELNVNALLLGDSALYLCASSLGSATNTGELFFGEGSRLTVL.

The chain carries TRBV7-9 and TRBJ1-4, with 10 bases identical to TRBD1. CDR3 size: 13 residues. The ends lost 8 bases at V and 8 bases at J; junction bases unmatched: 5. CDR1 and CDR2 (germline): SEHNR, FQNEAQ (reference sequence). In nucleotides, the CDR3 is TGTGCCAGCGGGGACAGGGGCGGCGAAAAACTGTTTTTT. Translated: CASGDRGGEKLFF.

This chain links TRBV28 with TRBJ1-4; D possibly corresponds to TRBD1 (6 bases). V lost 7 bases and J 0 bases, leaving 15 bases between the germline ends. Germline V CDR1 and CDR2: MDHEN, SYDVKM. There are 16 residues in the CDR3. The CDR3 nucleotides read TGTGCCAGCACCCCCGGACAGCTTCCAACTAATGAAAAACTGTTTTTT. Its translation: CASTPGQLPTNEKLFF.

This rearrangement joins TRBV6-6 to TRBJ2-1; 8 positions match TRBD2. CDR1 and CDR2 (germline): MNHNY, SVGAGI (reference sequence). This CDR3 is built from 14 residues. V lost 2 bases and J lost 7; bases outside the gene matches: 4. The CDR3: CASSYIAGTNEQFF. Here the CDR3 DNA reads TGTGCCAGCAGTTACATAGCGGGAACAAATGAGCAGTTCTTC.

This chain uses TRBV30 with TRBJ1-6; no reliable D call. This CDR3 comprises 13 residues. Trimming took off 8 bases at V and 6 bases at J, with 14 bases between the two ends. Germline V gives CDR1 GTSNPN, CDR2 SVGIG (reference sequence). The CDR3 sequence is CAGRGPINSPLHF. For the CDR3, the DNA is TGTGCCGGACGAGGGCCGATTAATTCACCCCTCCACTTT.

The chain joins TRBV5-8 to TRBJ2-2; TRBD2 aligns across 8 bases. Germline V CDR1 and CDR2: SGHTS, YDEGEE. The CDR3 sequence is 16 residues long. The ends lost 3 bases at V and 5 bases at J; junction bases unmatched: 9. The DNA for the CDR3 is TGTGCCAGCAGCTCAACCGGGACTAGGGTGACCGGGGAGCTGTTTTTT. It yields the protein CASSSTGTRVTGELFF.

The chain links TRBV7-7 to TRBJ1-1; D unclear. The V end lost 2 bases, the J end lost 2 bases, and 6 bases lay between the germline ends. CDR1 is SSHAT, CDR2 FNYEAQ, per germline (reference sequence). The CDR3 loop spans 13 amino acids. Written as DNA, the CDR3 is TGTGCCAGCAGCTTAAGGGCTAACACTGAAGCTTTCTTT. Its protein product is CASSLRANTEAFF.

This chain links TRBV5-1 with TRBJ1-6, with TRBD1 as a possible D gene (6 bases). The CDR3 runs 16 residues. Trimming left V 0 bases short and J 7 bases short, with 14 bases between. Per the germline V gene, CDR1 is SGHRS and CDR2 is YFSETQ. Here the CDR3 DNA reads TGCGCCAGCAGCTTGGGAAGTAGCGGGACAAATTCACCCCTCCACTTT. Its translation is CASSLGSSGTNSPLHF.